The 9 T cell receptor beta chains below were found in one sample sequenced in a study of low-dose radiotherapy and immunotherapy resistance in tumors. Primers used for first-strand cDNA, a TRAV- and TRBV-specific set, covered both alpha and beta chains. Amplification of TCRs used a constant-region primer and V-primer adapter for roughly 18 PCR cycles. TCRdb redid the calling of the reads with MiXCR, one entry per CDR3 protein. The data contain around 79,000 distinct CDR3 sequences, about 20% of them singletons. This sample's time point: before trial treatment. The sequences come from PBMCs, collected before treatment. Source of these receptors: a male donor with prostate cancer.

This clonotype came up many times. V is TRBV19 and J is TRBJ2-1; 11 bases are shared with TRBD2. Germline trimming cut 5 bases from V and 7 bases from J; bases unmatched to any gene: 10. Germline CDR1 reads LNHDA; CDR2 reads SQIVND (reference sequence). This CDR3 has 16 amino acids. The CDR3 DNA reads as TGTGCCAGTAGTCTCCTTTTAGCGGGAGGGATAAATGAGCAGTTCTTC. This codes for CASSLLLAGGINEQFF.

This clonotype has ten or more counts. This sequence joins TRBV24-1 and TRBJ2-2; weak D call: TRBD1 (5 bases). This CDR3 has 16 residues. Per germline, CDR1 KGHDR and CDR2 SFDVKD. V was trimmed by 3 bases and J by 1 base, leaving 11 bases between them. For the CDR3, the DNA is TGTGCCACCAGTGATGACTTCGACAGGAACACCGGGGAGCTGTTTTTT. As protein: CATSDDFDRNTGELFF.

Comment on this clonotype: A far larger clone lies a single base away; this is likely a read error. The chain links TRBV28 to TRBJ2-1, with 7 bases identical to TRBD2. There are 10 residues in the CDR3. CDR1 and CDR2 from the germline V gene are MDHEN and SYDVKM. The CDR3 coding sequence is TGTGGGACGGCGGGAGCCGAGCAGTTCTTC. It specifies CGTAGAEQFF.

This clonotype came up many times. This chain links TRBV28 with TRBJ1-2, with D uncertain. This CDR3 contains 11 residues. Germline CDR1 reads MDHEN; CDR2 reads SYDVKM. The germline V and J ends were trimmed by 6 bases and 7 bases, with 9 bases remaining between them. The CDR3 loop reads CASSHLGGYTF. DNA of the CDR3: TGTGCCAGCAGCCACCTTGGTGGCTACACCTTC.

At least ten counts were recorded for this clonotype. The chain carries TRBV5-1 and TRBJ1-2; D uncertain. Germline-derived CDR1 and CDR2 are SGHRS and YFSETQ. V lost 6 bases and J 4 bases, leaving 13 bases between the germline ends. CDR3 length equals 13 residues. CDR3 in DNA: TGCGCCAGCAAGGCGCCGGGCCCCTATGGCTACACCTTC. Amino acids: CASKAPGPYGYTF.

This clonotype was found many times. The chain recombines TRBV9 with TRBJ2-5, with 8 bases identical to TRBD1. J lost 5 bases, V lost 0 bases, and 15 bases had no gene match. The V gene's germline CDR1 is SGDLS and CDR2 YYNGEE. The CDR3 length is 18 residues. The CDR3 protein is CASSVVPQRQGMLETQYF. The DNA of the CDR3 is TGTGCCAGCAGCGTAGTCCCCCAAAGACAGGGGATGTTGGAGACCCAGTACTTC. Complete variable domain (other parts from reference TRBV9 and TRBJ2-5): DSGVTQTPKHLITATGQRVTLRCSPRSGDLSVYWYQQSLDQGLQFLIQYYNGEERAKGNILERFSAQQFPDLHSELNLSSLELGDSALYFCASSVVPQRQGMLETQYFGPGTRLLVL.

The chain employs TRBV30 and TRBJ2-1, with TRBD2 matching over 10 bases. J gave up 7 bases and V 2 bases, and 8 bases lay outside the gene matches. There are 15 residues in the CDR3. Per the germline V gene, CDR1 is GTSNPN and CDR2 is SVGIG (reference sequence). The DNA of the CDR3 is TGTGCCTGGAGTAGAAGACGGACTAGCGGTAATGAGCAGTTCTTC. This codes for CAWSRRRTSGNEQFF.

This clonotype was observed many times. This rearrangement joins TRBV15 to TRBJ2-3; tentative D call: TRBD1 (6 bases). Germline CDR1 and CDR2: LNHNV and YYDKDF (reference sequence). This CDR3 region has 18 residues. The V end was cut by 3 bases, the J end by 1 base, with 20 bases between. The CDR3 DNA reads as TGTGCCACCAGCAGGACGCGCGGACAGCCGAAGGGCACAGATACGCAGTATTTT. Translation: CATSRTRGQPKGTDTQYF.

This clonotype was seen repeatedly, ten times or more. At one of its ends the junction is not consistent with the germline gene, which may arise from a read error. The chain uses TRBV12-3 or TRBV12-4 and TRBJ2-3; the D gene is possibly TRBD2 (6 bases). This CDR3 region has 16 residues. CDR3 bases: TGTGCCAGCACTTTACAGGTTGCGGGGTACACAGATACGCAGTATTTT. Amino acids: CASTLQVAGYTDTQYF.